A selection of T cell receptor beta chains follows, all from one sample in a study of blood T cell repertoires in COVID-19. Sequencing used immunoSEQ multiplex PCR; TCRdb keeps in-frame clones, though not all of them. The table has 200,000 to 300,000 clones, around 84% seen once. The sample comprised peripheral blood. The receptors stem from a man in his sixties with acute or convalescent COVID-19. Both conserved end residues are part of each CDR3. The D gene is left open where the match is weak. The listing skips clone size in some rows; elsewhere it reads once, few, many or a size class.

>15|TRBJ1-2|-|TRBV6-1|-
TGTGCCAGCAGTCAAGCTACAGGGATAGCCTATGGCTACACCTTC
CASSQATGIAYGYTF
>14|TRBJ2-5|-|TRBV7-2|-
TGTGCCAGCAGCCTAGTGACAGGTTTGGAGACCCAGTACTTC
CASSLVTGLETQYF
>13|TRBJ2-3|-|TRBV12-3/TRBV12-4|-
TGTGCCAGCAGTCGAGGACTCACAGATACGCAGTATTTT
CASSRGLTDTQYF
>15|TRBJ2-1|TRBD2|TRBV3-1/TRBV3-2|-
TGTGCCAGCAGCCTCGCTAGCGGGGCGGGTAATGAGCAGTTCTTC
CASSLASGAGNEQFF
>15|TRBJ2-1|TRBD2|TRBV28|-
TGTGCCAGCAGTTTATCGGTAGCGGGAAGAGGTGAGCAGTTCTTC
CASSLSVAGRGEQFF
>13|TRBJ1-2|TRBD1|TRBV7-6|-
TGTGCCAGCAGCTTAGTGCAGGGGGATGGCTACACCTTC
CASSLVQGDGYTF
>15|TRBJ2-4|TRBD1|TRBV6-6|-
TGTGCCAGCAGTTACTCGGGACAGGGCCAAAACATTCAGTACTTC
CASSYSGQGQNIQYF
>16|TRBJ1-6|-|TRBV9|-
TGTGCCAGCAGCGTAGTAGCACGGGGGGCGGATTCACCCCTCCACTTT
CASSVVARGADSPLHF
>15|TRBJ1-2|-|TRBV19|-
TGTGCCAGTAGTATGGTGGACAGCCGCAACTATGGCTACACCTTC
CASSMVDSRNYGYTF
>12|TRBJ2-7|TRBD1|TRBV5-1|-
TGCGCCAGCAGCCCGACAGGGTACGAGCAGTACTTC
CASSPTGYEQYF
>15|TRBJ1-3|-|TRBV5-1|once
TGCGCCAGCAGCCCTGAGACAGTCTCTGGAAACACCATATATTTT
CASSPETVSGNTIYF
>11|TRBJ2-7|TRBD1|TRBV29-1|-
TGCAGCACCAGGACAGGGGGCGAGCAGTACTTC
CSTRTGGEQYF
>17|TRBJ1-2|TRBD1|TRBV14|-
TGTGCCAGCAGCCAAGGGGCTTACCACCAGGGGGCCTATGGCTACACCTTC
CASSQGAYHQGAYGYTF
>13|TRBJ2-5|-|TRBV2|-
TGTGCCAGCAGTCCGGGACAACAAGAGACCCAGTACTTC
CASSPGQQETQYF
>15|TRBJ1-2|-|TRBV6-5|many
TGTGCCAGCAGTCCAGCGGAGGGGAAGCGAGGGGGCTACACCTTC
CASSPAEGKRGGYTF
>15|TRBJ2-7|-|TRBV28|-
TGTGCCAGCAGTTTTGAACAGGGGAGGTCGGGAGAGCAGTACTTC
CASSFEQGRSGEQYF
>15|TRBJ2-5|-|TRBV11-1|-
TGTGCCGTAGCGCGGGGGACAATCTTCCAAGAGACCCAGTACTTC
CAVARGTIFQETQYF
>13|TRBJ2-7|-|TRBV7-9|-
TGTGCCAGCAGCCCGGGGGTATTTTACGAGCAGTACTTC
CASSPGVFYEQYF
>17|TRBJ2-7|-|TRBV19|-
TGTGCCAGTAGTATAGTGCTGGGGGCAGAACCCCAATACGAGCAGTACTTC
CASSIVLGAEPQYEQYF
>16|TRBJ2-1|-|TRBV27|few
TGTGCCAGCAGTTTATCAGGGGCGGACTCCTACAATGAGCAGTTCTTC
CASSLSGADSYNEQFF
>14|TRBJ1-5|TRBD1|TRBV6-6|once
TGTGCCAGCAAAGGACAGGATAGCAATCAGCCCCAGCATTTT
CASKGQDSNQPQHF
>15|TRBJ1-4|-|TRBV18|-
TGTGCCAGCTCACAAAGGGTCGGACAAGGTGAAAAACTGTTTTTT
CASSQRVGQGEKLFF
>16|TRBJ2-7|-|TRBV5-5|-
TGTGCCAGCAGCCCGTGGCCGGGACAAGGCTCCTACGAGCAGTACTTC
CASSPWPGQGSYEQYF
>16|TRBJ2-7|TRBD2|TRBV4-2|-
TGTGCCAGCAGCCAAGACGCGGCGGGAGCCGTCTACGAGCAGTACTTC
CASSQDAAGAVYEQYF
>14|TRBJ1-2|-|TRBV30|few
TGTGCCTGGAGTGTACAAGGGCAGGGCGAAGGCTACACCTTC
CAWSVQGQGEGYTF
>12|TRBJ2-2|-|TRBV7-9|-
TGTGCCAGCAGCTTATCTCCCGGGGAGCTGTTTTTT
CASSLSPGELFF
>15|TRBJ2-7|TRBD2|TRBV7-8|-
TGTGCCAGCAGCTTCGGGGGGTTAAGCTCCTACGAGCAGTACTTC
CASSFGGLSSYEQYF
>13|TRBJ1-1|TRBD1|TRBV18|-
TGTGCCAGCTCACCAGGACAGGGGTATGAAGCTTTCTTT
CASSPGQGYEAFF
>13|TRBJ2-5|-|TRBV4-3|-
TGCGCCAGCAGCCAGGGCCCCCAAGAGACCCAGTACTTC
CASSQGPQETQYF
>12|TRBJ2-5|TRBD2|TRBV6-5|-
TGTGCCCTGAATAGCGGGAGAGGGACCCAGTACTTC
CALNSGRGTQYF
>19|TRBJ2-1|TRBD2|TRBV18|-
TGTGCCAGCTCATCTCAATCTACTAGCGGGACGAGCTCCTACAATGAGCAGTTCTTC
CASSSQSTSGTSSYNEQFF
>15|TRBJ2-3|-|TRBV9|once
TGTGCCAGCAGCCCCGGCCGGGGGGCGGGGGATACGCAGTATTTT
CASSPGRGAGDTQYF
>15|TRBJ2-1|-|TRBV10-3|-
TGTGCCATCAGTGCGTACGGGAGCTCCTACAATGAGCAGTTCTTC
CAISAYGSSYNEQFF
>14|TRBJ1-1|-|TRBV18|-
TGTGCCAGCTCCCCCGTGACAGTGAACACTGAAGCTTTCTTT
CASSPVTVNTEAFF
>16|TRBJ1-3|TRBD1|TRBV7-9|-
TGTGCCAGCAGCTCAGCGACAGGGCGCGCTGGAAACACCATATATTTT
CASSSATGRAGNTIYF
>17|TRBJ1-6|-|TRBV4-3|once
TGCGCCAGCAGCCAAAACAGGGTGAGCTCCTATAATTCACCCCTCCACTTT
CASSQNRVSSYNSPLHF
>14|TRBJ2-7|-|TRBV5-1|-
TGCGCCAGCAGTCGGGGTTCGCCCACGGGCGAGCAGTACTTC
CASSRGSPTGEQYF
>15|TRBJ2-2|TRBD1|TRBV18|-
TGTGCCAGCTCAGTGACAGGGTCCATCACCGGGGAGCTGTTTTTT
CASSVTGSITGELFF